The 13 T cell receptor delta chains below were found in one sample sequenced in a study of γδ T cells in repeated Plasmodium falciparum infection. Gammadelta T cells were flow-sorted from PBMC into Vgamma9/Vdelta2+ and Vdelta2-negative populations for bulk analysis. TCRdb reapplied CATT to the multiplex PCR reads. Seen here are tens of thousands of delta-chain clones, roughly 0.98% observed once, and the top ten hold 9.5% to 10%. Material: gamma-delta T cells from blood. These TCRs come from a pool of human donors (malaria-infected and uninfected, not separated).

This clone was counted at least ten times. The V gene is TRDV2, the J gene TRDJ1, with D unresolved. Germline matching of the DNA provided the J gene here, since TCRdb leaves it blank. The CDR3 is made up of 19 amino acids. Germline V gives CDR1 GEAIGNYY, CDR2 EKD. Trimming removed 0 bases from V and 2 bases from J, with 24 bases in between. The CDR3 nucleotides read TGTGCCTGTGACACCGTACCTCCCTCCCCGGGTGAGGGGACCGATAAACTCATCTTT. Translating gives CACDTVPPSPGEGTDKLIF.

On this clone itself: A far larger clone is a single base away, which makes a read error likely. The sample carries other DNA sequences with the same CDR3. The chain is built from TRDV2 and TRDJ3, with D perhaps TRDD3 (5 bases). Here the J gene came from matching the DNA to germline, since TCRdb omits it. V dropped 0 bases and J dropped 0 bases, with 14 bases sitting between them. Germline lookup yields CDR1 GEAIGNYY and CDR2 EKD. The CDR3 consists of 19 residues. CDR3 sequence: CACDTGGLRGSWDTRQMFF. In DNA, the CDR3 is TGTGCCTGTGACACCGGGGGCCTGAGGGGCTCCTGGGACACCCGACAGATGTTTTTC.

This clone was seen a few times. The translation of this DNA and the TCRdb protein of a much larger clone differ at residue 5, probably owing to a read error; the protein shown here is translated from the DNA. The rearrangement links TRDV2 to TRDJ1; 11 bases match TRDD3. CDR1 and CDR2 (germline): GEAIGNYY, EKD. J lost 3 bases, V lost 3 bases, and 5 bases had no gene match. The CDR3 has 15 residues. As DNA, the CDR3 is TGTGCCTGTGACCGACTGGGGGATAGGTCCGATAAACTCATCTTT. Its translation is CACDRLGDRSDKLIF.

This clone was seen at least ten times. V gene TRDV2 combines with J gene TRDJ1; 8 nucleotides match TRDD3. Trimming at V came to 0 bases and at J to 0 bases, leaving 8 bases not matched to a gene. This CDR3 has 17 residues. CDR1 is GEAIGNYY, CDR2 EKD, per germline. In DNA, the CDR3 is TGTGCCTGTGACACCGTACTGGGGGTCGGATACACCGATAAACTCATCTTT. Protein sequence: CACDTVLGVGYTDKLIF.

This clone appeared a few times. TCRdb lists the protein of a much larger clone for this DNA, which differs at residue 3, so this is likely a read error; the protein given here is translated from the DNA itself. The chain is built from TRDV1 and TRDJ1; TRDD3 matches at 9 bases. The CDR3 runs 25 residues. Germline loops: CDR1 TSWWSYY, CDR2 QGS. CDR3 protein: CARGEPQLPQVDRTGGPRGTDKLIF. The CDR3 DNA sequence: TGTGCTCGTGGGGAACCCCAACTTCCTCAAGTCGACCGTACTGGGGGACCACGGGGCACCGATAAACTCATCTTT.

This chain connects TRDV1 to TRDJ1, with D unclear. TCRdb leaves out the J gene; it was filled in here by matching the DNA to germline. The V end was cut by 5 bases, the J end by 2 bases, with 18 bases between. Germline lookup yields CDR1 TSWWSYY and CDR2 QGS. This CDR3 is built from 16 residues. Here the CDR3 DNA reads TGTGCTCTTGGGATGCTAGTCCCCGATCCTACCGATAAACTCATCTTT. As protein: CALGMLVPDPTDKLIF.

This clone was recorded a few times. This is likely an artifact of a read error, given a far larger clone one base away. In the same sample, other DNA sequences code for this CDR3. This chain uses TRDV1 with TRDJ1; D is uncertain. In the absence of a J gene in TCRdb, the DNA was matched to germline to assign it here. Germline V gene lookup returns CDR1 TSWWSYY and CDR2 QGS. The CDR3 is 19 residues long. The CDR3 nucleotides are TGTGCTCTTGGGGTAAACTTTTTTCTATGGCCCCGAGAGACCGACAAACTCATCTTT. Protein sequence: CALGVNFFLWPRETDKLIF.

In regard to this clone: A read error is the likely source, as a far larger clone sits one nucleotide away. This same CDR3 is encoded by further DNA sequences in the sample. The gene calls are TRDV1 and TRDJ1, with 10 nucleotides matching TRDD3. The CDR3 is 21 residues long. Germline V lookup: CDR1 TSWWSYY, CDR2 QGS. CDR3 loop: CALGELDPTVIGGYGTDKLIF. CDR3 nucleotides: TGTGCTCTTGGGGAACTAGATCCTACTGTTATCGGGGGATACGGCACCGATAAACTCATCTTC.

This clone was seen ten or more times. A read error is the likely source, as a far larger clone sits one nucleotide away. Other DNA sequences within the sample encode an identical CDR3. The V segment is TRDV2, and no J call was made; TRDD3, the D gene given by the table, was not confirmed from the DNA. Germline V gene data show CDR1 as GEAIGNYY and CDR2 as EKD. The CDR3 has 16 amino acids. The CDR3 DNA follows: TGTGCCTGTGACGAATCCACTGGGGGCTCACCCGATAAGCTCATCTTT. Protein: CACDESTGGSPDKLIF.

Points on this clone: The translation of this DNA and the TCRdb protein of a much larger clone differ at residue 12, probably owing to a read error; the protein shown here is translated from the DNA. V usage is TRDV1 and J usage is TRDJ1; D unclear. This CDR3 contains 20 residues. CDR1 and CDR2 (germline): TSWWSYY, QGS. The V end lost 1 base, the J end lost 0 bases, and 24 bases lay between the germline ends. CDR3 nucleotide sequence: TGTGCTCTTGGGGAACCCGCAACTCAGGTAGTGACGGCGTACACCGATAAACTCATCTTT. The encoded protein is CALGEPATQVVTAYTDKLIF.

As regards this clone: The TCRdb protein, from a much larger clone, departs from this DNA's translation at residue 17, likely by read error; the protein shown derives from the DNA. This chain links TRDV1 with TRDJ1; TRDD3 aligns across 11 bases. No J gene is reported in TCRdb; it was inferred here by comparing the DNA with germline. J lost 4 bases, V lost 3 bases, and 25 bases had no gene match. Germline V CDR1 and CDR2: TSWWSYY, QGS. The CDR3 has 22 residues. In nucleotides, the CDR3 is TGTGCTCTTGGGGATCCCCCTTCCTCCTGGGGGATACACACTTCGTACATCGATAAACTCATCTTT. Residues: CALGDPPSSWGIHTSYIDKLIF.

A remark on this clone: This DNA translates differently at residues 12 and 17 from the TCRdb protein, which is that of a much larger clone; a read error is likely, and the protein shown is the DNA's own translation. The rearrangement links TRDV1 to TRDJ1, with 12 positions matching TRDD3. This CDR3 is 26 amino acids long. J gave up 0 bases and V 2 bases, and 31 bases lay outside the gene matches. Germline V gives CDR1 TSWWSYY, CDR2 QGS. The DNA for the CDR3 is TGTGCTCTTGGGGAATTAGGGCCTCCTACGATTGGCTGGGGGATACGGGAGCCTTCTTACACCGATAAACTCATCTTT. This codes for CALGELGPPTIGWGIREPSYTDKLIF.

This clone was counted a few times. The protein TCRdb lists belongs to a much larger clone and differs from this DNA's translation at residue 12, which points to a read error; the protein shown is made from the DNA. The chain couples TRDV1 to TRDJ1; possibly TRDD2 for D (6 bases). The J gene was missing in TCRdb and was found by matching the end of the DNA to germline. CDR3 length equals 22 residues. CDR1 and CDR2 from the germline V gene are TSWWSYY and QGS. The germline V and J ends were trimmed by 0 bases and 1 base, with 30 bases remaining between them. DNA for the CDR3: TGTGCTCTTGGGGAACTAGGCTTCCTCGGCGCCCACTCAATCCTACGCACCGATAAACTCATCTTT. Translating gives CALGELGFLGAHSILRTDKLIF.